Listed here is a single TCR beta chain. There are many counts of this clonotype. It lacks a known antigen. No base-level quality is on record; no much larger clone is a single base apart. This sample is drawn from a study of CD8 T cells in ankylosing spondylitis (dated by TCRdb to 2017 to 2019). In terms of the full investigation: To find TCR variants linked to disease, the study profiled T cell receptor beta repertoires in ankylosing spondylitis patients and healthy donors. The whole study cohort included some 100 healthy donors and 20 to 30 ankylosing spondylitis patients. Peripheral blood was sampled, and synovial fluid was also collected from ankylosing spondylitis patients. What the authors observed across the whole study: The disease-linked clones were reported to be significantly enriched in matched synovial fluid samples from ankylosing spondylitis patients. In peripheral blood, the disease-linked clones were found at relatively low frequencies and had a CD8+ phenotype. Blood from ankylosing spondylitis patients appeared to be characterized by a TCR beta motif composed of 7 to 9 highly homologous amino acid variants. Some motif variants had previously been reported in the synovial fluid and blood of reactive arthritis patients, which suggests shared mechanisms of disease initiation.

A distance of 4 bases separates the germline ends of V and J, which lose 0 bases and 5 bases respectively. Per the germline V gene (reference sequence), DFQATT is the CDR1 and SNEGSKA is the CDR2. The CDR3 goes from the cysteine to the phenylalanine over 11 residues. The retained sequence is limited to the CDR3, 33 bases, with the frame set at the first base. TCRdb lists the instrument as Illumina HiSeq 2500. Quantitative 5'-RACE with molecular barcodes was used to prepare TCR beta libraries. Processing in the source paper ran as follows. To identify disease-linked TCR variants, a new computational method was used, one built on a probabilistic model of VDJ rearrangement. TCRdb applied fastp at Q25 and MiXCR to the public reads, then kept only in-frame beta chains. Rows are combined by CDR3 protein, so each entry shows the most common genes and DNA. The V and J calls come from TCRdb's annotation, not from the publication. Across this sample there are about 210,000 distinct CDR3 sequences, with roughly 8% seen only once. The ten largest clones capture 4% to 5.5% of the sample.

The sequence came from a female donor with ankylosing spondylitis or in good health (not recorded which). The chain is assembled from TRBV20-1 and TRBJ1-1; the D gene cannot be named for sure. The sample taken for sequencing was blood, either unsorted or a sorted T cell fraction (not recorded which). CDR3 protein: CSARDMTEAFF. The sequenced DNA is TGCAGTGCTAGAGATATGACTGAAGCTTTCTTT.